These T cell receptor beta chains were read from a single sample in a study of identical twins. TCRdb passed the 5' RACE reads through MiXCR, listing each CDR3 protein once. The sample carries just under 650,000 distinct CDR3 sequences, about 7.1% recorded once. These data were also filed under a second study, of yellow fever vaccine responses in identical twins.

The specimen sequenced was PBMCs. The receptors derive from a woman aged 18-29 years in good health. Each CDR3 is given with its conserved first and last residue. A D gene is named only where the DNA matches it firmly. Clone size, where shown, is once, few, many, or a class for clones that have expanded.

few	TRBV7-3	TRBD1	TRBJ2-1	CASSPSATGGYNEQFF	TGTGCCAGCAGCCCTTCCGCGACAGGGGGGTACAATGAGCAGTTCTTC
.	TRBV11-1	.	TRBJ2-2	CASSLRFPGTSNTGELFF	TGTGCCAGCAGCTTAAGGTTCCCCGGTACTTCGAACACCGGGGAGCTGTTTTTT
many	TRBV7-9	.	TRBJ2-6	CATFSGANVLTF	TGTGCCACGTTCTCTGGGGCCAACGTCCTGACTTTC
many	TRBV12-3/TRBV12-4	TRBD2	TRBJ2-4	CASSRAGGGDIQYF	TGTGCCAGCAGCCGAGCGGGAGGAGGGGACATTCAGTACTTC
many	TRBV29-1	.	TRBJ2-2	CSATSRRDTGELFF	TGCAGCGCGACTTCGCGGCGGGACACCGGGGAGCTGTTTTTT
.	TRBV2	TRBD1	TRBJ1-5	CASSPRTGGSRSNQPQHF	TGTGCCAGCAGCCCCAGGACAGGGGGCTCTCGGAGCAATCAGCCCCAGCATTTT
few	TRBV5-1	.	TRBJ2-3	CASSRIGRSTDTQYF	TGCGCCAGCAGCAGGATTGGCAGGAGCACAGATACGCAGTATTTT
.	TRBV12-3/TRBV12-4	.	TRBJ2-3	CASSPHSTDTQYF	TGTGCCAGCAGTCCACATAGCACAGATACGCAGTATTTT
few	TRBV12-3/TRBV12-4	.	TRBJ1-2	CASSFEVGGRYTF	TGTGCCAGCAGTTTTGAGGTCGGGGGACGCTACACCTTC
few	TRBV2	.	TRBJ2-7	CASRATGTYEQYF	TGTGCCAGCAGGGCAACAGGTACCTACGAGCAGTACTTC
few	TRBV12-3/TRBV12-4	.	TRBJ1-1	CASSLDRQRPKGEAFF	TGTGCCAGCAGTTTAGACCGGCAGAGACCCAAGGGTGAAGCTTTCTTT
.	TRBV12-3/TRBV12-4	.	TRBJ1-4	CASTPWAGNEKLFF	TGTGCCAGCACCCCTTGGGCAGGGAATGAAAAACTGTTTTTT
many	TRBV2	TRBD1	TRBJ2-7	CASSEASRQGISYEQYF	TGTGCCAGCAGTGAAGCGAGCCGACAGGGTATCTCCTACGAGCAGTACTTC
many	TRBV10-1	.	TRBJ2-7	CASSVEPGTQYEQYF	TGCGCCAGCAGTGTAGAACCCGGGACTCAATACGAGCAGTACTTC
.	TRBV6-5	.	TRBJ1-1	CASSYSAGTEAFF	TGTGCCAGCAGTTACTCGGCAGGGACTGAAGCTTTCTTT
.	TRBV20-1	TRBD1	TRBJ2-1	CSAKGDRDYNEQFF	TGCAGTGCTAAGGGAGACAGGGACTACAATGAGCAGTTCTTC
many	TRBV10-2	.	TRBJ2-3	CASSEQAGRVGTDTQYF	TGCGCCAGCAGTGAGCAAGCTGGGCGGGTCGGGACAGATACGCAGTATTTT
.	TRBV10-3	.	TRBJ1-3	CAISGSGRSGNTIYF	TGTGCCATCAGTGGAAGCGGGCGCTCTGGAAACACCATATATTTT
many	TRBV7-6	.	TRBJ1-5	CASSVRNQPQHF	TGTGCCAGCAGCGTCCGTAATCAGCCCCAGCATTTT
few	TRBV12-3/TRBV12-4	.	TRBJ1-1	CASSWREGNTEAFF	TGTGCCAGCAGCTGGCGCGAGGGGAACACTGAAGCTTTCTTT
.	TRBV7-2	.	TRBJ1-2	CASSAQGFDYGYTF	TGTGCCAGCAGCGCCCAGGGGTTCGACTATGGCTACACCTTC
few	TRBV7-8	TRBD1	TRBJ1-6	CASSLAGQDVYNSPLHF	TGTGCCAGCAGCTTAGCGGGACAGGACGTCTATAATTCACCCCTCCACTTT
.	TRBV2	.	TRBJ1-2	CASSALYGYTF	TGTGCCAGCAGTGCCCTTTATGGCTACACCTTC
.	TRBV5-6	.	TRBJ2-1	CASSFLGKGEQFF	TGTGCCAGCAGCTTTTTGGGTAAGGGTGAGCAGTTCTTC
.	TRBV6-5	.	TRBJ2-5	CASSYSPAEIRETQYF	TGTGCCAGCAGTTACAGTCCGGCCGAAATCAGGGAGACCCAGTACTTC
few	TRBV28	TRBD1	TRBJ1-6	CASSLGQGFSSPLHF	TGTGCCAGCAGTTTGGGACAGGGGTTTTCTTCACCCCTCCACTTT
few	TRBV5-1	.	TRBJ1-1	CASSLQIENTEAFF	TGCGCCAGCAGCTTACAGATAGAGAACACTGAAGCTTTCTTT
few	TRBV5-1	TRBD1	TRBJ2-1	CASRENPGQGSYNEQFF	TGCGCCAGCAGAGAAAACCCGGGACAGGGGTCCTACAATGAGCAGTTCTTC
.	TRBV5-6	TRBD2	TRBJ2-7	CASSAGTSGRTSYEQYF	TGTGCCAGCAGCGCCGGGACTAGCGGGAGGACCTCCTACGAGCAGTACTTC
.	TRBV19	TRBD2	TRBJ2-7	CASSIHTSGYTSYEQYF	TGTGCCAGTAGTATTCATACTAGCGGGTATACCTCCTACGAGCAGTACTTC
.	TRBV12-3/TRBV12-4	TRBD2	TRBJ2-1	CASASPHGKREGPTYNEQFF	TGTGCCAGCGCCAGTCCCCATGGGAAGCGGGAGGGCCCCACCTACAATGAGCAGTTCTTC
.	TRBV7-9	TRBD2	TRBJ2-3	CASSLAPSGSADTQYF	TGTGCCAGCAGCTTAGCGCCTAGCGGGAGTGCAGATACGCAGTATTTT
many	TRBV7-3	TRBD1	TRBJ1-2	CASSLTMGTGFYGYTF	TGTGCCAGCAGCTTAACCATGGGGACAGGGTTTTATGGCTACACCTTC
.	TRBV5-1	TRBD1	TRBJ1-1	CASSADRGAEAFF	TGCGCCAGCAGCGCCGACAGGGGAGCTGAAGCTTTCTTT
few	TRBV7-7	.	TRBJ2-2	CASSPLGVRGAGELFF	TGTGCCAGCAGCCCCCTCGGCGTACGAGGGGCCGGGGAGCTGTTTTTT
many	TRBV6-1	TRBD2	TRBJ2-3	CASRHGLADTDTQYF	TGTGCCAGCAGACACGGACTAGCTGACACAGATACGCAGTATTTT
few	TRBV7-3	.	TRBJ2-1	CASSPRSTQDNEQFF	TGTGCCAGCAGCCCTCGATCCACCCAGGACAATGAGCAGTTCTTC
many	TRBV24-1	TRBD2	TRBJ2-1	CATSDWTSGKFDEQFF	TGTGCCACCAGTGACTGGACTAGCGGGAAATTCGATGAGCAGTTCTTC
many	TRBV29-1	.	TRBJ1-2	CSVEDQVLVFGSYGYTF	TGCAGCGTTGAAGATCAGGTTTTGGTTTTTGGGTCTTATGGCTACACCTTC
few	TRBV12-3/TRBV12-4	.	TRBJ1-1	CASLTGLTNTEAFF	TGTGCCAGCCTTACGGGACTCACGAACACTGAAGCTTTCTTT
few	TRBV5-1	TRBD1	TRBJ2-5	CASSKGTGGSSQETQYF	TGCGCCAGCAGCAAAGGGACAGGGGGCTCCAGTCAGGAGACCCAGTACTTC
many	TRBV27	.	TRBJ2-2	CASQAWTNTGELFF	TGTGCCTCCCAAGCGTGGACAAACACCGGGGAGCTGTTTTTT
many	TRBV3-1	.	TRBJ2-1	CASSGGSRNEQFF	TGTGCCAGCAGCGGGGGAAGTAGGAATGAGCAGTTCTTC
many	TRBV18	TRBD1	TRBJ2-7	CASSPGQVDSYEQYF	TGTGCCAGCTCACCGGGACAGGTTGACTCCTACGAGCAGTACTTC